The 6 T cell receptor beta chains below were found in one sample sequenced in a study of spatial heterogeneity in lung cancer (dated 2019 in TCRdb). Receptors were amplified or captured by 5' RACE. The sequencing machine was a NextSeq 500. The public sequencing data were trimmed at Q25 with fastp and processed into clonotypes with MiXCR by TCRdb, which kept only in-frame beta chains. Rows with a matching CDR3 protein are joined into one entry that keeps the most common DNA and genes. In this sample the table shows around 40,000 distinct CDR3 sequences, around 5.8% of which occur a single time. The ten top clones hold around a tenth of the sample. The sample's time point label, in plain terms: sample taken at primary tumor resection. TCR sequencing used whole RNA extracted from tumor and nontumor lung tissue, or from cryopreserved PBMC samples, without cell sorting. Source: PBMCs, taken at surgery. These receptors all come from a male donor with early-stage non-small cell lung cancer.

The J gene is TRBJ2-5, the V gene TRBV3-1; D may be TRBD2 (5 bases). From germline, CDR1 is LGHDT and CDR2 YNNKEL (reference sequence). Trimming stripped 1 base from V and 4 bases from J, with 7 bases between. This CDR3 contains 13 residues. CDR3 coding DNA: TGTGCCAGCAGCCAAGTCCGGGGAGAGACCCAGTACTTC. It specifies CASSQVRGETQYF.

This clonotype was seen repeatedly, ten times or more. The rearrangement links TRBV24-1 to TRBJ1-5; D possibly corresponds to TRBD1 (5 bases). Germline assignment: CDR1 KGHDR and CDR2 SFDVKD. CDR3 size: 13 residues. V was cut by 4 bases and J by 4 bases, with 7 bases left in between. CDR3 region: CATSEPGNQPQHF. CDR3 DNA: TGTGCCACCAGTGAGCCAGGGAATCAGCCCCAGCATTTT.

This clonotype was recorded once. One base away lies a much larger clone, so this may be a sequencing read error. The chain has TRBV20-1 and TRBJ1-5, with D perhaps TRBD1 (5 bases). Germline V gene lookup returns CDR1 DFQATT and CDR2 SNEGSKA (reference sequence). This CDR3 has 17 amino acids. The V end lost 8 bases, the J end lost 0 bases, and 23 bases lay between the germline ends. The CDR3 protein is CSCSGDEGSYSNQPQHF. In nucleotides, the CDR3 is TGCAGTTGTTCGGGGGATGAGGGTTCCTATAGCAATCAGCCCCAGCATTTT.

The sample holds many counts of this clonotype. This chain uses TRBV7-2 with TRBJ2-2; 7 positions match TRBD1. Germline CDR1 and CDR2: SGHTA and FQGNSA. The V and J ends lost 5 bases and 6 bases, in that order; junction bases with no gene match: 6. The CDR3 has 14 residues. The CDR3 region is CASSASTGAGELFF. The CDR3 DNA follows: TGTGCCAGCAGCGCATCCACAGGGGCCGGGGAGCTGTTTTTT.

This clonotype was recorded a few times. This chain joins TRBV20-1 and TRBJ1-1; unclear D gene. Between the trimmed V and J ends, which lost 1 base and 2 bases, there was a span of 11 bases. Germline assignment: CDR1 DFQATT and CDR2 SNEGSKA (reference sequence). The CDR3 is 14 residues long. CDR3 residues: CSARVGGINTEAFF. In DNA form, the CDR3 reads TGCAGTGCTAGAGTAGGCGGAATAAACACTGAAGCTTTCTTT.

Many counts were recorded for this clonotype. The CDR3 DNA reads TGCAGTGCTAGGGTTAATTTCGGGACAGGGATCAATCAGCCCCAGCATTTT. Protein: CSARVNFGTGINQPQHF. V and J are TRBV20-1 and TRBJ1-5; TRBD1 matches 9 bases. The CDR3 length is 17 residues. Trimming removed 3 bases from V and 3 bases from J; junction bases left unmatched: 12. The germline CDR1 and CDR2 sequences are DFQATT and SNEGSKA (reference sequence).